This T cell receptor beta chain is drawn from a study of T-cell memory formation after mild COVID-19. Study-wide points: Clones contracting across day 15 to 85 had a balanced CD4/CD8 profile; later expanding clones leaned CD4+. Prior to infection, memory already included some responding clones, suggesting cross-reactive memory joined.

The V gene lost 7 bases and the J gene lost 3 bases, with 13 bases spanning the gap. Germline assignment: CDR1 SQVTM and CDR2 ANQGSEA. This CDR3 is 12 amino acids long. Concerning this clonotype itself: Its specificity is not known.

The authors produced TCR alpha and TCR beta cDNA libraries with sample barcodes and UMIs by 5'RACE using constant-segment primers. TCRdb processed the 5' RACE reads anew with MiXCR; each CDR3 protein has one entry. The table lists over 120,000 distinct CDR3 sequences, almost 25% of them singletons. The sequence was collected from an adult woman who had mild COVID-19 (a few samples of this study predate the infection). Cell type and time point are not known. Sequencing was done on a sample of PBMCs or a T cell subset sorted from them (not recorded which). The chain employs TRBV29-1 and TRBJ2-7; D perhaps matches TRBD1 (6 bases). This CDR3 reads CSAGHGGYEQYF. Written as DNA, the CDR3 is TGCAGCGCGGGACACGGAGGCTACGAGCAGTACTTC.